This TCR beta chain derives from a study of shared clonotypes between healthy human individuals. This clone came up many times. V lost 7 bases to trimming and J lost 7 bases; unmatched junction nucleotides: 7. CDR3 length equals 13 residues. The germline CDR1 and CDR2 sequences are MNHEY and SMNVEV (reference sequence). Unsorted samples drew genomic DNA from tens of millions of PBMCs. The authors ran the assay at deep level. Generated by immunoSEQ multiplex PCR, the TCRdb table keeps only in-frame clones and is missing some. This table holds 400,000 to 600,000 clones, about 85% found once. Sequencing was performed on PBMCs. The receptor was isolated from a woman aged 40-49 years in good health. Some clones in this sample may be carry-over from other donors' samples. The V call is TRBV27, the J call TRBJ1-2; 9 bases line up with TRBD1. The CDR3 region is CASTQTGGGGYTF. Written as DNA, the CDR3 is TGTGCCAGCACCCAGACAGGGGGGGGTGGCTACACCTTC.